Below, 17 T cell receptor beta chains from the same sample are listed, as sequenced in a study of metastatic and nonmetastatic thyroid tumors. TCRdb re-clonotyped the PCR reads via MiXCR. The repertoire includes 40,000 to 55,000 clones, 15% to 20% of them detected once, and 22% sits in the top ten. Before thyroid surgery, none of the patients had received any treatment. The sequencing input was blood. The receptors shown here come from a female donor with papillary thyroid cancer or a benign thyroid nodule (not recorded which). Some clones in this sample may be carry-over from other donors' samples.

This clone was detected ten times or more. This sequence joins TRBV29-1 and TRBJ1-1; D may be TRBD1 (5 bases). This CDR3 has 14 amino acids. CDR1 and CDR2 (germline): SQVTM, ANQGSEA. Between the trimmed V and J ends, which lost 5 bases and 1 base, there was a span of 14 bases. The CDR3 spells CSVWGPRGNTEAFF. CDR3 DNA: TGCAGCGTTTGGGGACCCCGGGGGAACACTGAAGCTTTCTTT.

This clone was seen more than once but under ten times. The V and J genes are TRBV3-1 and TRBJ1-4; D is uncertain. V gave up 1 base and J gave up 6 bases, with 6 bases separating them. Germline assignment: CDR1 LGHDT and CDR2 YNNKEL (reference sequence). The CDR3 sequence is 13 residues long. CDR3 sequence (DNA): TGTGCCAGCAGCCAAGGTGGATATGAAAAACTGTTTTTT. Residues: CASSQGGYEKLFF. Supplemented by reference TRBV3-1 and TRBJ1-4, the full variable domain reads DTAVSQTPKYLVTQMGNDKSIKCEQNLGHDTMYWYKQDSKKFLKIMFSYNNKELIINETVPNRFSPKSPDKAHLNLHINSLELGDSAVYFCASSQGGYEKLFFGSGTQLSVL.

This clone was found many times. The chain has TRBV20-1 and TRBJ2-7, with 9 bases identical to TRBD1. With V trimmed by 5 bases and J by 4 bases, 6 bases remained unmatched. The CDR3 length is 13 residues. Germline CDR1 reads DFQATT; CDR2 reads SNEGSKA (reference sequence). This CDR3 reads CSAPRQGVYEQYF. The CDR3 region has the DNA TGCAGTGCTCCTAGACAGGGGGTTTACGAGCAGTACTTC.

In its sample, this clone ranks as medium-sized. The chain employs TRBV6-6 and TRBJ2-1, with unresolved D. Germline assignment: CDR1 MNHNY and CDR2 SVGAGI (reference sequence). The CDR3 has 11 amino acids. Trimming shortened V by 2 bases and J by 9 bases, and 5 bases separated the two germline ends. CDR3 in DNA: TGTGCCAGCAGTTACCTAGGTGAGCAGTTCTTC. It specifies CASSYLGEQFF.

This clone was seen ten or more times. V usage is TRBV20-1 and J usage is TRBJ2-1; TRBD2 agrees at 8 bases. The CDR3 consists of 13 residues. V shed 6 bases and J 5 bases; nucleotides not matched to a gene: 6. The germline gives CDR1 DFQATT, CDR2 SNEGSKA (reference sequence). Here the CDR3 reads CSAQRERDNEQFF. CDR3 in DNA: TGCAGTGCCCAGCGGGAGCGTGACAATGAGCAGTTCTTC.

The sample holds a few counts of this clone. The junction and the germline gene differ at one end; a read error may be behind it. The V call is TRBV15, the J call TRBJ2-6, with unresolved D. The germline V gene has CDR1 LNHNV and CDR2 YYDKDF (reference sequence). The CDR3 covers 18 residues. Written as DNA, the CDR3 is TGTGCCACCAACAGAGACCTTCACGTCCCCTCTGGGGCCAACGTCCTGACTTTC. Its translation is CATNRDLHVPSGANVLTF.

This clone occurred many times. This chain links TRBV11-1 with TRBJ2-3; 8 bases line up with TRBD2. Germline V lookup: CDR1 SGHAT, CDR2 FQDESV (reference sequence). The CDR3 spans 16 residues. Trimming cost V 2 bases and J 2 bases; bases outside gene matches: 6. Here the CDR3 reads CASSLTREENTDTQYF. For the CDR3, the DNA is TGTGCCAGCAGCTTAACGCGGGAGGAGAACACAGATACGCAGTATTTT.

This clone appeared many times. V usage is TRBV7-8 and J usage is TRBJ1-3; 8 bases map to TRBD1. Germline loops: CDR1 SGHVS, CDR2 FQNEAQ. CDR3 length: 15 amino acids. The V segment lost 4 bases and the J segment 2 bases; nucleotides outside the gene matches: 4. CDR3 DNA sequence: TGTGCCAGCAGCTCGGACAGGGCCACTGGAAACACCATATATTTT. Protein: CASSSDRATGNTIYF.

Remarks on this clone: This could be a read error, since a much larger clone is one nucleotide away. This chain links TRBV3-1 with TRBJ1-1; D remains ambiguous. The CDR3 extends over 13 amino acids. The V end was cut by 4 bases, the J end by 6 bases, with 12 bases between. Germline CDR1 LGHDT, CDR2 YNNKEL (reference sequence). The CDR3 protein is CASSPIGVAEAFF. In nucleotides, the CDR3 is TGTGCCAGCAGCCCGATCGGGGTGGCTGAAGCTTTCTTT.

The V and J genes are TRBV24-1 and TRBJ2-1, with 8 bases that match TRBD2. Germline trimming cut 4 bases from V and 13 bases from J; bases unmatched to any gene: 8. CDR3 length equals 13 residues. Germline-derived CDR1 and CDR2 are KGHDR and SFDVKD. CDR3 in DNA: TGTGCCACCAGTGACCCCGGGAGGGGTAGACAGTTCTTC. Translated, it gives CATSDPGRGRQFF.

This chain links TRBV14 with TRBJ2-1; D gene unclear. Trimming pared 1 base from V and 4 bases from J, leaving 5 bases between. This CDR3 is 13 amino acids long. Germline V gene lookup returns CDR1 SGHDN and CDR2 FVKESK. CDR3 protein: CASSQAAYNEQFF. In DNA form, the CDR3 reads TGTGCCAGCAGCCAAGCAGCGTACAATGAGCAGTTCTTC.

Concerning this clone itself: This sequence may be a read error, since a much larger clone differs from it by one base. The sample holds other DNA sequences that translate to the same CDR3. The chain combines TRBV18 with TRBJ2-3; no clear D gene. The germline CDR1 and CDR2 sequences are KGHSH and LQKENI. The CDR3 runs 12 residues. The CDR3 sequence: CASSLSTDTQYF. The CDR3 nucleotides are TGTGCCAGCTCACTGAGCACAGATACACAGTATTTT. Combining the CDR3 with reference TRBV18 and TRBJ2-3 gives the whole variable domain NAGVMQNPRHLVRRRGQEARLRCSPMKGHSHVYWYRQLPEEGLKFMVYLQKENIIDESGMPKERFSAEFPKEGPSILRIQQVVRGDSAAYFCASSLSTDTQYFGPGTRLTVL.

On this clone itself: Just one base apart from a much larger clone, this may be a read error. This sample includes further DNA sequences coding for the same CDR3. The CDR3 reads CASSSSSETQYF. In DNA, the CDR3 is TGTGCCAGCAGTTCCTCTTCGGAGACCCAGTACTTC. The genes are TRBV11-3 and TRBJ2-5; no clear D. Trimming cost V 6 bases and J 5 bases, with 10 bases left between them. Germline loops: CDR1 SGHNT, CDR2 YENEEA. The CDR3 is made up of 12 amino acids.

There are many counts of this clone. The V gene is TRBV29-1, the J gene TRBJ1-3, with D tentatively TRBD1 (5 bases). V lost 6 bases and J lost 4, with 19 bases in between. The CDR3 is made up of 15 amino acids. CDR1 is SQVTM and CDR2 is ANQGSEA in the germline V gene. Here the CDR3 DNA reads TGCAGCGTAGGGGACTTCGTGGGGTCCGGAAACACCATATATTTT. Translated, it gives CSVGDFVGSGNTIYF. The whole variable domain, remainder taken from reference TRBV29-1 and TRBJ1-3, is SAVISQKPSRDICQRGTSLTIQCQVDSQVTMMFWYRQQPGQSLTLIATANQGSEATYESGFVIDKFPISRPNLTFSTLTVSNMSPEDSSIYLCSVGDFVGSGNTIYFGEGSWLTVV.

The sample holds many counts of this clone. The V gene is TRBV5-5, the J gene TRBJ1-3; D ambiguous. V dropped 0 bases and J dropped 4 bases, with 14 bases sitting between them. The CDR3 has 16 residues. The germline CDR1 and CDR2 sequences are SGHKS and YYEKEE (reference sequence). CDR3 sequence: CASSLAVTEGGNTIYF. The DNA for the CDR3 is TGTGCCAGCAGCTTGGCAGTAACGGAGGGAGGAAACACCATATATTTT.

As to this clone: A read error may account for a junction end that differs from germline. The chain joins TRBV7-2 to TRBJ1-5; the D is unclear. The CDR3 loop spans 13 amino acids. The V gene's germline CDR1 is SGHTA and CDR2 FQGNSA. CDR3 amino acids: CVSSLMGNQPQHF. The DNA for the CDR3 is TGTGTCAGCAGCTTGATGGGCAATCAGCCCCAGCATTTT. Combining the CDR3 with reference TRBV7-2 and TRBJ1-5 gives the whole variable domain GAGVSQSPSNKVTEKGKDVELRCDPISGHTALYWYRQSLGQGLEFLIYFQGNSAPDKSGLPSDRFSAERTGGSVSTLTIQRTQQEDSAVYLCVSSLMGNQPQHFGDGTRLSIL.

This clone has just a few counts. This sequence joins TRBV12-3 or TRBV12-4 and TRBJ1-2; no reliable D call. V shed 4 bases and J shed 8 bases, with 11 bases lying between them. The CDR3 covers 12 residues. The CDR3: CASSYGSEGYTF. For the CDR3, the DNA is TGTGCCAGCAGTTACGGGAGTGAGGGCTACACCTTC.